These T cell receptor beta chains were read from a single sample in a study of blood T cells in healthy people across ages. From the 5' RACE reads, TCRdb called clonotypes with MiXCR, one entry per CDR3 protein. The sample has approximately 290,000 distinct CDR3 sequences; roughly 29% are singletons. The sample consisted of blood. The receptors derive from a woman in her 70s in good health. The CDR3 runs from the conserved cysteine through the conserved F or W. The D gene is left open where the match is weak.

d_call: NA; v_call: TRBV20-1; j_call: TRBJ1-1; cdr3_aa: CSAREALSLREAFF
d_call: NA; v_call: TRBV20-1; j_call: TRBJ2-1; cdr3_aa: CSARDPSLSYNEQFF
d_call: TRBD1; v_call: TRBV13; j_call: TRBJ2-1; cdr3_aa: CASSSEKTGQTYNEQFF
d_call: NA; v_call: TRBV27; j_call: TRBJ1-2; cdr3_aa: CASSSSGKAGNYGYTF
d_call: TRBD1; v_call: TRBV5-1; j_call: TRBJ2-3; cdr3_aa: CASSLIGQGVVTDTQYF
d_call: NA; v_call: TRBV11-2; j_call: TRBJ2-2; cdr3_aa: CASSRLGASRHTGELFF
d_call: TRBD2; v_call: TRBV29-1; j_call: TRBJ2-3; cdr3_aa: CSVSNSGRGTDTQYF
d_call: NA; v_call: TRBV5-1; j_call: TRBJ2-5; cdr3_aa: CASSQDGSQETQYF
d_call: TRBD2; v_call: TRBV4-2; j_call: TRBJ2-5; cdr3_aa: CASSQEVELAGLKEEFF
d_call: NA; v_call: TRBV7-2; j_call: TRBJ1-2; cdr3_aa: CASSESGSADYGHTF
d_call: NA; v_call: TRBV6-1; j_call: TRBJ1-5; cdr3_aa: CASSVGLVNQPQHF
d_call: NA; v_call: TRBV29-1; j_call: TRBJ2-1; cdr3_aa: CSVEAPGLKNEQFF
d_call: NA; v_call: TRBV6-1; j_call: TRBJ2-2; cdr3_aa: CASSEIVAGELFF
d_call: NA; v_call: TRBV20-1; j_call: TRBJ2-5; cdr3_aa: CSARDGAEIQETQYF
d_call: TRBD1; v_call: TRBV3-1; j_call: TRBJ2-5; cdr3_aa: CASSRDGTGGRETQYF
d_call: NA; v_call: TRBV6-7; j_call: TRBJ1-5; cdr3_aa: CASSKGPNQPQHF
d_call: NA; v_call: TRBV9; j_call: TRBJ2-2; cdr3_aa: CASRDVTGELFF
d_call: TRBD2; v_call: TRBV6-2/TRBV6-3; j_call: NA; cdr3_aa: CASSPTWGGNEQFF
d_call: NA; v_call: TRBV3-1; j_call: TRBJ2-7; cdr3_aa: CASSQDWVGNGEQYF
d_call: NA; v_call: TRBV7-2; j_call: TRBJ2-5; cdr3_aa: CASSLGYDGLYF
d_call: NA; v_call: TRBV5-1; j_call: TRBJ1-4; cdr3_aa: CASSLGTQNEKLFF
d_call: NA; v_call: TRBV7-8; j_call: TRBJ1-3; cdr3_aa: CASSARLRSGNTIYF
d_call: NA; v_call: TRBV12-3/TRBV12-4; j_call: TRBJ1-2; cdr3_aa: CASSPDGPIYGYTF
d_call: TRBD2; v_call: TRBV7-9; j_call: TRBJ2-1; cdr3_aa: CASSPPGVTSGPNEQFF
d_call: NA; v_call: TRBV21-1; j_call: TRBJ2-3; cdr3_aa: CAWSDTDTQYF
d_call: NA; v_call: TRBV2; j_call: TRBJ2-3; cdr3_aa: CASGRVDTQYF
d_call: NA; v_call: TRBV12-3/TRBV12-4; j_call: TRBJ1-5; cdr3_aa: CASTLGNQPQHF
d_call: NA; v_call: TRBV14; j_call: TRBJ2-5; cdr3_aa: CASSQRGRETQYF